What follows are 19 T cell receptor beta chains derived from one specimen sequenced in a study of early T cells in non-severe SARS-CoV-2 infection. Each CDR3 protein is one row after TCRdb ran MiXCR on the 5' RACE reads. The sample shows approximately 49,000 distinct CDR3 sequences, about 12% of them seen only once. Sequenced sample: whole blood. All receptors come from an adult who was a healthcare worker with PCR-confirmed SARS-CoV-2 infection or an uninfected control (not recorded which).

This clonotype was recorded at least ten times. The chain carries TRBV5-4 and TRBJ1-2; 7 bases align to TRBD1. The germline V gene has CDR1 SGHNT and CDR2 YYREEE (reference sequence). This CDR3 spans 13 amino acids. V lost 0 bases and J lost 10; bases outside the gene matches: 6. The CDR3 DNA reads as TGTGCCAGCAGCTTGGATACGACAGGGTCCTACACCTTC. It translates to CASSLDTTGSYTF.

The rearrangement joins TRBV29-1 to TRBJ2-7, with a weak D call TRBD1 (5 bases). Germline CDR1 is SQVTM and CDR2 is ANQGSEA. V was clipped by 5 bases and J by 2 bases, with 7 bases between them. The CDR3 runs 11 residues. The CDR3 sequence is CSVPGTYEQYF. The DNA for the CDR3 is TGCAGCGTTCCAGGGACCTACGAGCAGTACTTC.

This clonotype was counted ten times or more. The chain uses TRBV29-1 and TRBJ2-1; 8 bases match TRBD2. Per germline, CDR1 SQVTM and CDR2 ANQGSEA. The CDR3 loop spans 13 amino acids. Unmatched junction bases numbered 4, after V lost 8 bases and J lost 1 base. In nucleotides, the CDR3 is TGCAGCCCCGGGAGGGGGTCCTACAATGAGCAGTTCTTC. Translation: CSPGRGSYNEQFF.

The chain carries TRBV4-3 and TRBJ2-4; TRBD1 matches at 8 bases. V was pared by 4 bases and J by 6 bases, with 17 bases of the junction left unmatched. The length of the CDR3 is 18 residues. Germline V CDR1 and CDR2: LGHNA, YSLEER. DNA for the CDR3: TGCGCCAGCAGCCCGAGGCCCCCGGGACAGGCTGTTTTAAACATTCAGTACTTC. Amino acids: CASSPRPPGQAVLNIQYF.

This chain joins TRBV12-3 or TRBV12-4 and TRBJ1-2, with 9 nucleotides matching TRBD1. Trimming cost V 4 bases and J 5 bases; bases outside gene matches: 5. The CDR3 runs to 14 residues. CDR3 coding DNA: TGTGCCAGCAGTTCCATGGACAGGGGATATGGCTACACCTTC. It yields the protein CASSSMDRGYGYTF.

This clonotype was recorded at least ten times. This chain connects TRBV10-2 to TRBJ1-4, with D possibly TRBD1 on 6 matching bases. CDR1 is WSHSY and CDR2 is SAAADI in the germline V gene. This CDR3 is built from 14 residues. V was shortened by 2 bases and J by 8 bases, with 12 bases between the two germline ends. CDR3 DNA: TGCGCCAGCAGTGAGACAGGGAGAGGGGAAAAACTGTTTTTT. This translates into CASSETGRGEKLFF.

This clonotype has only a few counts. The chain recombines TRBV6-6 with TRBJ2-5, with TRBD1 matching 7 bases. The CDR3 has 15 amino acids. The germline gives CDR1 MNHNY, CDR2 SVGAGI (reference sequence). The junction had 6 bases not matched to a gene; V was cut back by 0 bases and J by 5 bases. CDR3 sequence (DNA): TGTGCCAGCAGTTACTCGAACAGGGGAGTGGAGACCCAGTACTTC. It encodes CASSYSNRGVETQYF.

The gene calls are TRBV3-1 and TRBJ2-4, with 10 bases aligning to TRBD1. Germline V gene sequence: CDR1 LGHDT, CDR2 YNNKEL (reference sequence). The CDR3 runs to 16 residues. Trimming cost V 1 base and J 0 bases; bases outside gene matches: 0. The CDR3, as DNA: TGTGCCAGCAGCCAAGGGGACAGGGGAGCCAAAAACATTCAGTACTTC. Translated: CASSQGDRGAKNIQYF.

In this sample, this clonotype is medium-sized. The chain joins TRBV29-1 to TRBJ1-5; 11 bases match TRBD1. CDR3 length equals 13 residues. Germline V gene sequence: CDR1 SQVTM, CDR2 ANQGSEA. V lost 5 bases, J lost 6 bases, and 3 bases stayed unmatched. In nucleotides, the CDR3 is TGCAGCGTTCGGACAGGGGGCGGTCAGCCCCAGCATTTT. Protein: CSVRTGGGQPQHF.

This clonotype was observed many times. CDR3 sequence reads: CASSHGQGGSPLHF. CDR3 nucleotide sequence: TGCGCCAGCAGCCATGGACAGGGGGGTTCACCCCTCCACTTT. This rearrangement joins TRBV5-1 to TRBJ1-6; 10 nucleotides match TRBD1. CDR1 and CDR2 (germline): SGHRS, YFSETQ. The CDR3 extends over 14 amino acids. The V gene end was trimmed by 4 bases and the J gene end by 9 bases; junction bases not matched to a gene: 4.

This clonotype was found a few times. This CDR3 reads CASSLKYGSYEQYF. The CDR3 region has the DNA TGTGCCAGCAGCTTAAAGTACGGATCCTACGAGCAGTACTTC. The rearrangement links TRBV7-2 to TRBJ2-7; D remains ambiguous. From germline, CDR1 is SGHTA and CDR2 FQGNSA. This CDR3 comprises 14 residues. Trimming took 2 bases from V and 1 from J, leaving 9 bases between them. The full variable domain, its missing parts supplied by reference TRBV7-2 and TRBJ2-7, is GAGVSQSPSNKVTEKGKDVELRCDPISGHTALYWYRQSLGQGLEFLIYFQGNSAPDKSGLPSDRFSAERTGGSVSTLTIQRTQQEDSAVYLCASSLKYGSYEQYFGPGTRLTVT.

This clonotype has just a few counts. The CDR3 is CASRFTKREPSGDTQYF. In DNA, the CDR3 is TGTGCAAGTCGCTTCACAAAGCGGGAGCCATCGGGAGATACGCAGTATTTT. The genes are TRBV12-2 and TRBJ2-3; the D segment call TRBD2 is taken from the table without a DNA check. TRBV12-2 is given as a pseudogene. The CDR3 totals 17 residues.

This rearrangement joins TRBV7-3 to TRBJ2-7; a possible D gene is TRBD2 (6 bases). The CDR3 sequence is 15 residues long. Germline CDR1 and CDR2: SGHTA and FQGTGA. V was clipped by 4 bases and J by 1 base, with 14 bases between them. The CDR3 is CASSSLGGGSYEQYF. CDR3 sequence (DNA): TGTGCCAGCAGCTCCCTTGGCGGAGGGTCCTACGAGCAGTACTTC.

This clonotype was detected many times. This chain links TRBV4-1 with TRBJ1-5, with TRBD1 as a possible D gene (5 bases). The CDR3 is 14 residues long. V was trimmed by 1 base and J by 5 bases, leaving 9 bases between them. Germline lookup yields CDR1 MGHRA and CDR2 YSYEKL. CDR3 sequence reads: CASSQGMGDQPQHF. CDR3 DNA sequence: TGCGCCAGCAGCCAAGGTATGGGGGATCAGCCCCAGCATTTT.

This sequence joins TRBV6-4 and TRBJ2-3; TRBD2 aligns across 12 bases. CDR1 MRHNA and CDR2 SNTAGT come from the germline V gene. With V trimmed by 6 bases and J by 3 bases, 4 bases remained unmatched. This CDR3 has 15 amino acids. CDR3 sequence: CASSPGTSGTDTQYF. DNA of the CDR3: TGTGCCAGCAGCCCCGGGACTAGCGGGACAGATACGCAGTATTTT.

The genes are TRBV12-3 or TRBV12-4 and TRBJ2-7, with D unclear. The V and J ends lost 8 bases and 3 bases respectively, with 11 bases between them. The CDR3 contains 12 residues. CDR3 loop: CASAQRRYEQYF. The CDR3 coding sequence is TGTGCCAGCGCACAACGCCGCTACGAGCAGTACTTC.

The chain employs TRBV9 and TRBJ2-1, with a weak D call TRBD1 (6 bases). The CDR3 totals 14 residues. Germline assignment: CDR1 SGDLS and CDR2 YYNGEE. Between the trimmed V and J ends, which lost 0 bases and 3 bases, there was a span of 7 bases. The CDR3 sequence: CASSVDRVYNEQFF. The DNA for the CDR3 is TGTGCCAGCAGCGTAGACAGGGTCTACAATGAGCAGTTCTTC.

This clonotype was found a few times. The chain carries TRBV12-3 or TRBV12-4 and TRBJ2-3; 10 nucleotides match TRBD2. The ends lost 2 bases at V and 4 bases at J; junction bases unmatched: 6. This CDR3 contains 16 residues. The CDR3 region is CASSLTSGMLADTQYF. CDR3 in DNA: TGTGCCAGCAGTTTAACTAGCGGGATGTTAGCAGATACGCAGTATTTT.

This chain's CDR3 is CSVAGGRGAGGPPETQYF. DNA of the CDR3: TGCAGCGTTGCGGGGGGGCGCGGAGCGGGAGGGCCCCCAGAGACCCAGTACTTC. J is TRBJ2-5 and V is TRBV29-1, with 10 bases matching TRBD2. Trimming at V came to 4 bases and at J to 4 bases, leaving 18 bases not matched to a gene. The germline gives CDR1 SQVTM, CDR2 ANQGSEA. The CDR3 consists of 18 residues.